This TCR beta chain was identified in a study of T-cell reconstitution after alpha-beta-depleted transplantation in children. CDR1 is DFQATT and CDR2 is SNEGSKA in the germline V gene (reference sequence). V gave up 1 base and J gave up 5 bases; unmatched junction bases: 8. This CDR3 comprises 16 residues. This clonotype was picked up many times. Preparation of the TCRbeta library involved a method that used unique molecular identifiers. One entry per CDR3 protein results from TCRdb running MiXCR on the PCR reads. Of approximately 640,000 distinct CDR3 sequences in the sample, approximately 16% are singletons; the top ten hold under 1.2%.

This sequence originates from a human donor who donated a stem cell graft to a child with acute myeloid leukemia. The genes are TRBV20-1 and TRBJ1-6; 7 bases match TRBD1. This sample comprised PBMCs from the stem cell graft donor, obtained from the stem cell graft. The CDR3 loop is CSARAPDRDDNSPLHF. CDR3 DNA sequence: TGCAGTGCTAGAGCCCCTGACAGGGACGATAATTCACCCCTCCACTTT.